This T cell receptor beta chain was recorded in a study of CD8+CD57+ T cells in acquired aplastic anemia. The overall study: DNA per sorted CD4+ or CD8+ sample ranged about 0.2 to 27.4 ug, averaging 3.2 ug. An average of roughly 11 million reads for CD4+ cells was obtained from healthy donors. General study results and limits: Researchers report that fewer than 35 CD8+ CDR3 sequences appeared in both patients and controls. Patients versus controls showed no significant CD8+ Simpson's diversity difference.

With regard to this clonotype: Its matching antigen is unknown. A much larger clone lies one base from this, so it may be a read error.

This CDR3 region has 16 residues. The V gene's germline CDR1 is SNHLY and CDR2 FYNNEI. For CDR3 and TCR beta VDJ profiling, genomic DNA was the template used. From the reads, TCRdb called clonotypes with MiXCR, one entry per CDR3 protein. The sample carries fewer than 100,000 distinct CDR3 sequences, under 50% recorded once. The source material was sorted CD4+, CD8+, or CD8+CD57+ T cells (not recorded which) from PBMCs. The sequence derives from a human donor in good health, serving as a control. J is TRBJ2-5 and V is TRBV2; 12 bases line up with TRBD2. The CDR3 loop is CASSDGRASGRETQHF. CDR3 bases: TGTGCCAGCAGTGATGGTCGGGCTAGCGGGAGGGAGACCCAGCACTTC.